This TCR beta chain was sequenced during a study of vaccination and CD4 T cells after COVID-19. Study-level information: Median time from second vaccine dose to sampling was 72 days (14 to 241). Study results and caveats: With convalescent patients, a median approximately 90% of reactive clones emerged solely after vaccination. Spike mono-reactivity applied to 304 of 307 vaccine-specific clones detected in convalescent patients.

The assay that was used to sequence DNA from cultured CD4+ T cells was the Oncomine TCR Beta short-read assay. Investigators isolated genomic DNA from cultured CD4+ T cells. TCRdb re-derived calls from the PCR reads in MiXCR, one entry per CDR3 protein. The sample gives about 14,000 distinct CDR3 sequences, about half of which show up once; approximately 12% is in the top ten. The trim removed 7 bases at V and 5 bases at J, leaving 8 bases unmatched. The CDR3 sequence is 14 residues long. Germline V lookup: CDR1 MNHEY, CDR2 SMNVEV (reference sequence). Concerning this clonotype itself: Antigen: not known.

Treatment here: roughly 10-day PBMC culture with coronavirus spike peptide pools or control peptides (ViraFEST assay). The chain couples TRBV27 to TRBJ2-3; 8 bases are shared with TRBD2. The receptor comes from a human donor who had recovered from COVID-19. Specimen: CD4+ T cells from blood, cultured in vitro. This chain's CDR3 is CASKPSGWRDTQYF. DNA for the CDR3: TGTGCCAGCAAACCTAGCGGGTGGCGAGATACGCAGTATTTT.